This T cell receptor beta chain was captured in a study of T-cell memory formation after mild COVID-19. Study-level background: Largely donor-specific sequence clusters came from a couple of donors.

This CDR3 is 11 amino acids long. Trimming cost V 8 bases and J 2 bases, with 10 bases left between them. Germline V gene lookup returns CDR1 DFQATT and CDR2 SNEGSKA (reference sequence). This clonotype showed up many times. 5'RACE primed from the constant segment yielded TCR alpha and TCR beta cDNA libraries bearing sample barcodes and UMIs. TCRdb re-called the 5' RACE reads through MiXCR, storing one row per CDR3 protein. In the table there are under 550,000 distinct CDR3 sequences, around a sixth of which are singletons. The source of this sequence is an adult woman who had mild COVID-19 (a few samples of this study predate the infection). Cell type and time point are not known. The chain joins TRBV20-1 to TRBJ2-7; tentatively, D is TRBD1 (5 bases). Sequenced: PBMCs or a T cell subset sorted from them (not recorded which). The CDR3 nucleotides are TGCAGTCCCAGGGCAACCTACGAGCAGTACTTC. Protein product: CSPRATYEQYF.